The source of this T cell receptor beta chain is a study of blood T cell repertoires in COVID-19. Recruitment covered roughly 24 US areas and drew participants whose ages spanned about 18 to 100 years. Cohort placement rested on clinical history that participants reported themselves. Germline V gene data show CDR1 as SQVTM and CDR2 as ANQGSEA. V dropped 8 bases and J dropped 11 bases, with 19 bases sitting between them. This CDR3 has 11 amino acids. Profiling relied on immunoSEQ multiplex PCR, and the TCRdb table lists in-frame clones only, not all of them. The sample yields 350,000 to 400,000 clones, roughly nine tenths seen once.

The sequenced material came from PBMCs or T cells enriched from blood (not recorded which). The receptor was isolated from a man between 18 and 35 years old who had recovered from COVID-19. V is TRBV29-1 and J is TRBJ2-7, with a possible D match to TRBD2 (5 bases). The CDR3 sequence: CSIESGDREYF. The CDR3, as DNA: TGCAGCATCGAGTCCGGGGATAGGGAGTACTTC.